Reported below is one T cell receptor beta chain. This record comes from a study of T cell changes during pregnancy in multiple sclerosis. TCRdb keeps only in-frame clones here, not all; method: immunoSEQ multiplex PCR. In the table there are around 39,000 clones, 88% of which are singletons. From germline, CDR1 is SGDLS and CDR2 YYNGEE. CDR3 length: 13 residues. Trimming left V 0 bases short and J 2 bases short, with 5 bases between. This chain uses TRBV9 with TRBJ2-5; D gene uncertain. The receptor comes from a female donor with multiple sclerosis, enrolled in a pregnancy study. The material was CD4+ T cells from peripheral blood mononuclear cells, obtained before pregnancy. DNA of the CDR3: TGTGCCAGCAGCGTAGCCAGTCAAGAGACCCAGTACTTC. Its protein is CASSVASQETQYF.